This TCR beta chain emerged from a study of T cells in Graves' hyperthyroidism and ophthalmopathy. Study-wide context: Peripheral blood specimens were obtained at initial diagnosis, prior to any treatment. The study's findings and limits: Clonotypes that were expanded in thyroid above 0.001 mostly appeared in blood too.

Germline CDR1 reads DFQATT; CDR2 reads SNEGSKA (reference sequence). CDR3 length: 14 residues. Losses at the gene ends were 1 base for V and 7 bases for J; bases not matched to a gene: 5. This clonotype showed up many times. Its antigen remains unknown. RNA transcripts provided the source from which TCR beta CDR3 regions were amplified. The TCR CDR3 was amplified in a first-round RT-PCR using the HTBI primer set. TCRdb reprocessed the multiplex PCR reads with MiXCR, giving one entry per CDR3 protein. Found here are 300,000 to 400,000 distinct CDR3 sequences, approximately 18% of them singletons; the top ten hold roughly 49%.

This TCR was recovered from a woman in her forties or fifties with Graves' hyperthyroidism. The sample comprised blood. The V and J genes are TRBV20-1 and TRBJ2-1; 9 nucleotides line up with TRBD2. Here the CDR3 DNA reads TGCAGTGCTAGAGCGGACCTAGCGGGGAATGAGCAGTTCTTC. This sequence encodes CSARADLAGNEQFF.